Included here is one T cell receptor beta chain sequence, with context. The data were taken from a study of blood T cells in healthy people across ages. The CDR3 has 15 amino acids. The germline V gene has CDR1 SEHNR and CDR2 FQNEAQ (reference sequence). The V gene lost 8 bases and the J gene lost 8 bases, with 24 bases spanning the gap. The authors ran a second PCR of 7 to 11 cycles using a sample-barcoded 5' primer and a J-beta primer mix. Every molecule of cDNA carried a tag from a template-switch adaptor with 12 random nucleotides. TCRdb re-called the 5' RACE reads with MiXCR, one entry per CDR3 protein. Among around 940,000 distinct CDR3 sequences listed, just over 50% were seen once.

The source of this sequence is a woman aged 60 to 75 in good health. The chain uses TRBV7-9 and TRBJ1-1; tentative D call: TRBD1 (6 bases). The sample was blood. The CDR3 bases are TGTGCCAGCGCCCTTACCGACAGGCGGGATTCGGAAGCTTTCTTT. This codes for CASALTDRRDSEAFF. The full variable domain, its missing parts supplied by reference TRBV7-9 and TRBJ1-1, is DTGVSQNPRHKITKRGQNVTFRCDPISEHNRLYWYRQTLGQGPEFLTYFQNEAQLEKSRLLSDRFSAERPKGSFSTLEIQRTEQGDSAMYLCASALTDRRDSEAFFGQGTRLTVV.